The subject of this entry is one TCR beta chain. Its antigen is not known. V dropped 7 bases and J dropped 3 bases, with 9 bases sitting between them. This CDR3 has 12 residues. The data belong to a study of T cells in Graves' hyperthyroidism and ophthalmopathy. Study outcomes and limitations: Ophthalmopathy, which appeared later, was predicted by the model a median roughly 6.5 months before onset. Expanded thyroid clonotypes (above 0.001) were mostly also found in blood.

The study excluded patients with uncontrolled infection, other autoimmune disease, pregnancy or lactation. Thyroid ultrasound, orbital computed tomography, clinical symptoms, and serum thyroxine and TRAb underpinned diagnoses. RNA transcripts served as the template for amplifying TCR beta CDR3 regions. First-round RT-PCR of the TCR CDR3 relied on the HTBI primer set. Using its own MiXCR run on the multiplex PCR reads, TCRdb lists one record per CDR3 protein. The repertoire holds 490,000 or so distinct CDR3 sequences, with 46% as singletons. Sequencing used peripheral blood or thyroid tissue (not recorded which). This chain connects TRBV12-3 or TRBV12-4 to TRBJ1-2; a possible D gene is TRBD1 (6 bases). The receptor was derived from an adult woman with Graves' disease, either hyperthyroidism or ophthalmopathy (not recorded which). DNA of the CDR3: TGTGCCAGCACCAAGGGGGACTATGGCTACACCTTC. Translation: CASTKGDYGYTF.